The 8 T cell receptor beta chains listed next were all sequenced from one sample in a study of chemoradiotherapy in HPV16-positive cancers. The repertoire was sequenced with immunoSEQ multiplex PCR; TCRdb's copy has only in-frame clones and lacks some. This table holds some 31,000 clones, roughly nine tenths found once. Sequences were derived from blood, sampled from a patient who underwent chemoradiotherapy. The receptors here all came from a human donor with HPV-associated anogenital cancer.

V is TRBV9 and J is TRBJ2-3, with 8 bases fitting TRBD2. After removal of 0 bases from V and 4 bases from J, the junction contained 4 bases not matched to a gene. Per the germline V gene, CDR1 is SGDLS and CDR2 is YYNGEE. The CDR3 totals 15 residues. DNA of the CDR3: TGTGCCAGCAGCGTAGCGGGAGGGAGGGCAGATACGCAGTATTTT. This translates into CASSVAGGRADTQYF. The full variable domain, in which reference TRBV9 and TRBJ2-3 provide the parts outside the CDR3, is DSGVTQTPKHLITATGQRVTLRCSPRSGDLSVYWYQQSLDQGLQFLIQYYNGEERAKGNILERFSAQQFPDLHSELNLSSLELGDSALYFCASSVAGGRADTQYFGPGTRLTVL.

The CDR3: CAIRSVSHNEQFF. DNA for the CDR3: TGTGCCATCCGGTCCGTGAGCCACAATGAGCAGTTCTTC. The chain is built from TRBV10-3 and TRBJ2-1; D is uncertain. V was cut by 8 bases and J by 5 bases, with 13 bases left in between. CDR3 length: 13 residues. Germline V CDR1 and CDR2: ENHRY, SYGVKD.

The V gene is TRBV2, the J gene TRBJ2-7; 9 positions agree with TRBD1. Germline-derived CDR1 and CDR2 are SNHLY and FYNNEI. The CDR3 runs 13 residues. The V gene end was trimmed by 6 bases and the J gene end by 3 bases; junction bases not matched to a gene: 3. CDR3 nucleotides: TGTGCCAGCAGGCCGACAGGGGGCTACGAGCAGTACTTC. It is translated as CASRPTGGYEQYF.

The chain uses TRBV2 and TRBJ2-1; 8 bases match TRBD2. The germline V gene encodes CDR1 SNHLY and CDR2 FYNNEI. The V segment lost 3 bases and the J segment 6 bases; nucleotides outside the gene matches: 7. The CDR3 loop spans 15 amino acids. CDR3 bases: TGTGCCAGCAGTGATATTGCGGGGGGCCTCAATGAGCAGTTCTTC. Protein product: CASSDIAGGLNEQFF.

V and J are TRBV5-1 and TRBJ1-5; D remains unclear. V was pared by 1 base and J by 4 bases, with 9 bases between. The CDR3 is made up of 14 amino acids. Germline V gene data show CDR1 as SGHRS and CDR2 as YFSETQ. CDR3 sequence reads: CASSLFGLNQPQHF. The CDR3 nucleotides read TGCGCCAGCAGCTTGTTCGGCCTTAATCAGCCCCAGCATTTT.

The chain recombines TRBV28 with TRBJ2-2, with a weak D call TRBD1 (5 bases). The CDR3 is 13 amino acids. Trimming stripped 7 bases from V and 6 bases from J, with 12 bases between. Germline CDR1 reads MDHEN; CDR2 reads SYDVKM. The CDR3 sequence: CASTLQGAGELFF. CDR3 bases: TGTGCCAGCACCCTCCAGGGCGCCGGGGAGCTGTTTTTT.

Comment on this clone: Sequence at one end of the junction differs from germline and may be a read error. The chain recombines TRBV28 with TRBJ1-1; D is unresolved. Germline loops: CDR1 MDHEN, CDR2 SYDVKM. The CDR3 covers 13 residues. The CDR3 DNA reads TGTGCCAGCAACCCTATCAAAGGCGGGCAGACTATCTTT. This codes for CASNPIKGGQTIF.

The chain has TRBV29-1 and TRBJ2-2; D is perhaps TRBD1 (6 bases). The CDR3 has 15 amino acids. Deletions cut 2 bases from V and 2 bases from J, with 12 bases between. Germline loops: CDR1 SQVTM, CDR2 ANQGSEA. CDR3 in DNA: TGCAGCGTTGAAAGGGGACACTCTAACACCGGGGAGCTGTTTTTT. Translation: CSVERGHSNTGELFF.